These T cell receptor beta chains were read from a single sample in a study of blood T cell repertoires in COVID-19. Here immunoSEQ multiplex PCR was the method, and the copy in TCRdb shows in-frame clones only, minus some. Of about 100,000 clones in the sample, roughly 90% were seen once. The sequenced material came from peripheral blood. The receptor source for this set is a man aged 65 to 79 with acute or convalescent COVID-19. Each CDR3 is given with its conserved first and last residue. Each record gives: V gene, J gene, D gene, clone size, CDR3 protein, CDR3 DNA. A D gene is named only where the DNA matches it firmly. Part of the rows lack a size; the others show once, few, many or a class for expanded clones.

TRBV19	TRBJ1-2	NA	NA	CASSGRAILYGYTF	TGTGCCAGTAGTGGGAGAGCTATTCTCTATGGCTACACCTTC
TRBV2	TRBJ2-7	TRBD1	NA	CASRTGYEQYF	TGTGCCAGCAGGACAGGGTACGAGCAGTACTTC
TRBV15	TRBJ1-5	NA	few	CATSTQGYQPQHF	TGTGCCACCAGCACCCAGGGGTATCAGCCCCAGCATTTT
TRBV19	TRBJ2-5	TRBD1	few	CASSIWTGGQETQYF	TGTGCCAGTAGTATCTGGACAGGGGGGCAAGAGACCCAGTACTTC
TRBV5-1	TRBJ2-3	NA	once	CASSGSISLTDTQYF	TGCGCCAGCAGCGGCAGTATTAGCCTCACAGATACGCAGTATTTT
TRBV4-1	TRBJ1-1	NA	NA	CASSQEEGPGAFF	TGCGCCAGCAGCCAAGAGGAGGGGCCAGGAGCTTTCTTT
TRBV30	TRBJ1-4	NA	NA	CAWTEPLEEKLFF	TGTGCCTGGACGGAACCGCTGGAGGAAAAACTGTTTTTT
TRBV5-1	TRBJ1-2	NA	NA	CASSLTGIPYGYTF	TGCGCCAGCAGCTTGACAGGGATTCCCTATGGCTACACCTTC
TRBV4-2	TRBJ2-1	NA	few	CASSPLPRVNEQFF	TGTGCCAGCAGCCCCCTACCGAGGGTCAATGAGCAGTTCTTC
TRBV2	TRBJ1-5	NA	NA	CASRVDSGGNQPQHF	TGTGCCAGCAGGGTAGATTCGGGGGGCAATCAGCCCCAGCATTTT
TRBV19	TRBJ1-1	TRBD1	NA	CASSRQGFVGAFF	TGTGCCAGTAGTAGACAGGGATTTGTAGGAGCTTTCTTT
TRBV6-5	TRBJ1-3	NA	NA	CASSLRSGNTIYF	TGTGCCAGCAGTCTGCGCTCTGGAAACACCATATATTTT
TRBV4-3	TRBJ2-5	NA	NA	CASSQESSSVQETQYF	TGCGCCAGCAGCCAAGAGTCGAGTAGCGTCCAAGAGACCCAGTACTTC
TRBV6-4	TRBJ1-2	TRBD1	few	CASSDSGQSYYGYTF	TGTGCCAGCAGTGACTCGGGACAGAGTTACTATGGCTACACCTTC
TRBV19	TRBJ1-2	NA	NA	CASSPGGYSLYTF	TGTGCCAGTAGTCCGGGGGGCTATTCTCTCTACACCTTC
TRBV6-6	TRBJ1-6	NA	NA	CASSYPSSYNSPLHF	TGTGCCAGCAGTTATCCCAGCTCCTATAATTCACCCCTCCACTTT
TRBV27	TRBJ1-5	NA	NA	CASSLVGRQPQHF	TGTGCCAGCAGTTTAGTTGGGAGGCAGCCCCAGCATTTT
TRBV11-2	TRBJ2-3	TRBD2	NA	CASSLSLAGDTQYF	TGTGCCAGCAGCTTATCACTAGCGGGAGATACGCAGTATTTT
TRBV5-6	TRBJ2-3	NA	NA	CASSLVEKSDTQYF	TGTGCCAGCAGCTTGGTGGAGAAGTCCGATACGCAGTATTTT
TRBV29-1	TRBJ1-1	TRBD1	NA	CSVRQGRNTEAFF	TGCAGCGTTCGACAGGGAAGGAACACTGAAGCTTTCTTT
TRBV18	TRBJ1-6	NA	NA	CASSPFSDTYNSPLHF	TGTGCCAGCTCACCATTCTCCGACACCTATAATTCACCCCTCCACTTT
TRBV21-1	TRBJ2-1	NA	NA	CASSKSASGVHEQFF	TGTGCCAGCAGCAAATCGGCTAGCGGGGTGCACGAGCAGTTCTTC
TRBV28	TRBJ1-1	NA	NA	CASSSSLLAFF	TGTGCCAGCAGTTCCTCCCTTCTGGCTTTCTTT
TRBV13	TRBJ1-4	TRBD1	NA	CASSVQGTNEKLFF	TGTGCCAGCAGCGTACAGGGGACTAATGAAAAACTGTTTTTT
TRBV28	TRBJ1-6	TRBD1	NA	CASSRGQETSPLHF	TGTGCCAGCAGTCGAGGACAGGAGACTTCACCCCTCCACTTT
TRBV18	TRBJ2-7	TRBD1	NA	CASSPPVTGLRREQYF	TGTGCCAGCTCACCACCCGTGACAGGGTTACGTCGCGAGCAGTACTTC
TRBV28	TRBJ2-3	NA	NA	CASSLSVGTDTQYF	TGTGCCAGCAGTTTGAGCGTCGGCACAGATACGCAGTATTTT
TRBV24-1	TRBJ2-7	NA	NA	CATSDFTRDEQYF	TGTGCCACCAGTGATTTTACCAGGGACGAGCAGTACTTC
TRBV4-1	TRBJ2-4	TRBD2	once	CASSQRLAGKNIQYF	TGCGCCAGCAGTCAAAGGCTAGCGGGGAAAAACATTCAGTACTTC
TRBV28	TRBJ1-1	NA	NA	CASTSGHNTEAFF	TGTGCCAGCACCTCGGGACACAACACTGAAGCTTTCTTT
TRBV11-2	TRBJ1-6	TRBD1	NA	CASRGGAVDSPLHF	TGTGCCAGCAGAGGGGGCGCGGTGGATTCACCCCTCCACTTT
TRBV4-1	TRBJ2-1	NA	NA	CASSLLGDNEQFF	TGCGCCAGCAGCCTTTTAGGGGACAATGAGCAGTTCTTC
TRBV14	TRBJ2-7	NA	NA	CASSHPVDGTYEQYF	TGTGCCAGCAGCCACCCGGTGGACGGGACCTACGAGCAGTACTTC
TRBV6-1	TRBJ2-7	TRBD1	NA	CASSEATWDRAYEQYF	TGTGCCAGCAGTGAAGCGACCTGGGACAGGGCTTACGAGCAGTACTTC
TRBV28	TRBJ2-2	TRBD2	NA	CASQLATGELFF	TGTGCCAGCCAACTAGCGACCGGGGAGCTGTTTTTT
TRBV7-2	TRBJ2-1	TRBD1	NA	CASSPGQGYNEQFF	TGTGCCAGCAGCCCGGGACAGGGGTACAATGAGCAGTTCTTC
TRBV5-1	TRBJ2-1	NA	few	CASSFARGSYNEQFF	TGCGCCAGCAGCTTTGCCCGAGGGTCCTACAATGAGCAGTTCTTC
TRBV7-2	TRBJ2-2	TRBD1	NA	CASSGDRGRRELFF	TGTGCCAGCAGTGGGGACAGGGGGCGCCGGGAGCTGTTTTTT
TRBV7-3	TRBJ2-1	NA	NA	CASSPTGRSSYNEQFF	TGTGCCAGCAGCCCCACAGGGCGTTCCTCCTACAATGAGCAGTTCTTC
TRBV6-6	TRBJ2-3	TRBD2	NA	CASSYLAGGHPDTQYF	TGTGCCAGCAGTTACCTAGCGGGGGGGCATCCAGATACGCAGTATTTT
TRBV11-2	TRBJ2-1	NA	once	CASNPPNNNEQFF	TGTGCCAGCAACCCCCCCAACAACAATGAGCAGTTCTTC
TRBV10-3	TRBJ2-2	TRBD2	NA	CAISELAANTGELFF	TGTGCCATCAGTGAACTAGCGGCGAACACCGGGGAGCTGTTTTTT
TRBV28	TRBJ1-1	NA	NA	CASRDWRGAFF	TGTGCCAGCAGGGACTGGAGGGGAGCTTTCTTT
TRBV5-1	TRBJ2-7	TRBD1	NA	CASSLARGSIDEQYF	TGCGCCAGCAGCTTGGCCAGGGGGAGTATCGACGAGCAGTACTTC
TRBV5-6	TRBJ1-2	NA	NA	CASSFYIGLDGYTF	TGTGCCAGCAGCTTCTATATCGGGTTGGATGGCTACACCTTC
TRBV27	TRBJ2-7	NA	NA	CASRRQNSYEQYF	TGTGCCAGCAGACGACAGAACTCCTACGAGCAGTACTTC
TRBV14	TRBJ2-7	TRBD1	NA	CASSQVDRDAYEQYF	TGTGCCAGCAGCCAAGTGGACAGGGACGCCTACGAGCAGTACTTC
TRBV7-3	TRBJ2-2	NA	NA	CASSLNPSLNTGELFF	TGTGCCAGCAGCTTAAATCCTAGCTTGAACACCGGGGAGCTGTTTTTT
TRBV12-5	TRBJ2-5	TRBD1	NA	CASGDGDRVTGTQYF	TGTGCTAGTGGTGACGGGGACAGGGTGACGGGGACCCAGTACTTC
TRBV18	TRBJ2-1	TRBD1	NA	CASSAGTALYNEQFF	TGTGCCAGCTCAGCCGGGACAGCTCTATACAATGAGCAGTTCTTC
TRBV19	TRBJ2-3	TRBD2	NA	CASSIRGDGGTKRADTQYF	TGTGCCAGTAGTATAAGGGGAGACGGGGGGACGAAGAGGGCAGATACGCAGTATTTT
TRBV5-8	TRBJ1-5	NA	NA	CASSSASGWNQPQHF	TGTGCCAGCAGCAGTGCCTCAGGGTGGAATCAGCCCCAGCATTTT
TRBV6-6	TRBJ1-2	NA	NA	CASSYIRDSGYGYTF	TGTGCCAGCAGTTACATACGGGACTCGGGCTATGGCTACACCTTC